These 28 T cell receptor beta chains share one sample of origin, sequenced in a study of neurological immune-mediated disorders. TCRdb re-analysed the 5' RACE reads in MiXCR, keeping a single row per CDR3 protein. Of about 84,000 distinct CDR3 sequences in the sample, about 9.4% are singletons; the top ten hold under 2%. The specimen sequenced was PBMCs. The receptors were sampled from a man aged 35 to 55 in good health.

This clonotype came up many times. J is TRBJ2-7 and V is TRBV11-2; 11 bases line up with TRBD1. Germline V CDR1 and CDR2: SGHAT, FQNNGV. The CDR3 is made up of 15 amino acids. V dropped 5 bases and J dropped 4; count of bases not matched to a gene: 7. CDR3 region: CASSAGTGGFYEQYF. The CDR3 bases are TGTGCCAGCAGCGCCGGGACAGGGGGTTTTTACGAGCAGTACTTC.

This clonotype was recorded at least ten times. The chain carries TRBV5-5 and TRBJ2-2; D is tentatively TRBD1 or TRBD2 (6 bases each). The germline V gene has CDR1 SGHKS and CDR2 YYEKEE (reference sequence). The CDR3 runs 16 residues. The V end lost 4 bases, the J end lost 5 bases, and 18 bases lay between the germline ends. The CDR3 sequence is CASSIVPGAGTGELFF. CDR3 in DNA: TGTGCCAGCAGCATCGTTCCAGGGGCGGGAACCGGGGAGCTGTTTTTT. The full variable domain, completed using reference TRBV5-5 and TRBJ2-2, is DAGVTQSPTHLIKTRGQQVTLRCSPISGHKSVSWYQQVLGQGPQFIFQYYEKEERGRGNFPDRFSARQFPNYSSELNVNALLLGDSALYLCASSIVPGAGTGELFFGEGSRLTVL.

This clonotype was seen many times. CDR3 region: CASSLDRGLLKDEQYF. In DNA, the CDR3 is TGTGCCAGCAGCTTGGACAGGGGGCTCCTTAAGGACGAGCAGTACTTC. The V gene is TRBV5-5, the J gene TRBJ2-7, with 9 bases lining up with TRBD1. Germline V gives CDR1 SGHKS, CDR2 YYEKEE (reference sequence). V gave up 0 bases and J gave up 5 bases; unmatched junction bases: 9. The length of the CDR3 is 16 residues.

This clonotype appeared many times. The chain is built from TRBV5-5 and TRBJ2-2, with D tentatively TRBD2 (6 bases). This CDR3 has 15 residues. CDR1 is SGHKS, CDR2 YYEKEE, per germline (reference sequence). V was trimmed by 2 bases and J by 0 bases, leaving 8 bases between them. The CDR3 here is CASSFGTSNTGELFF. The CDR3 nucleotides are TGTGCCAGCAGCTTCGGGACTTCGAACACCGGGGAGCTGTTTTTT.

This clonotype occurred many times. The CDR3 sequence is CASSPNRGASPYEQYF. The CDR3 bases are TGTGCCAGCAGTCCGAATCGGGGGGCTTCCCCCTACGAGCAGTACTTC. V and J are TRBV28 and TRBJ2-7; D might be TRBD2 (7 bases). Germline V gene lookup returns CDR1 MDHEN and CDR2 SYDVKM. Deletions cut 5 bases from V and 2 bases from J, with 19 bases between. This CDR3 has 16 residues.

The CDR3 loop reads CSVVTLAGVRNEQFF. The CDR3 DNA reads as TGCAGCGTCGTAACACTAGCGGGAGTCCGCAATGAGCAGTTCTTC. V gene TRBV29-1 combines with J gene TRBJ2-1; 11 positions match TRBD2. Trimming took 6 bases from V and 6 from J; bases not matched to a gene: 10. The CDR3 sequence is 15 residues long. CDR1 and CDR2 from the germline V gene are SQVTM and ANQGSEA.

J is TRBJ2-1 and V is TRBV10-3, with TRBD2 matching 7 bases. The germline gives CDR1 ENHRY, CDR2 SYGVKD. This CDR3 region has 15 residues. The J segment lost 0 bases and the V segment lost 2 bases, leaving 1 base of the junction unmatched. The CDR3 DNA reads TGTGCCATCAGTGAGCAGCGGGGCTCCTACAATGAGCAGTTCTTC. Translation gives CAISEQRGSYNEQFF.

This clonotype was counted ten times or more. This chain connects TRBV18 to TRBJ1-6; D is unclear. The CDR3 is 15 residues long. V lost 0 bases, J lost 4 bases, and 7 bases lay in between. Germline lookup yields CDR1 KGHSH and CDR2 LQKENI. The CDR3 sequence: CASSPPGQYNSPLHF. In DNA form, the CDR3 reads TGTGCCAGCTCACCACCGGGCCAGTATAATTCACCCCTCCACTTT.

To note about this clonotype: A read error is possible here, since a much larger clone lies one base away. This chain joins TRBV7-9 and TRBJ2-3, with D uncertain. CDR1 and CDR2 from the germline V gene are SEHNR and FQNEAQ (reference sequence). This CDR3 comprises 13 residues. The CDR3 loop is CASSYLFADTRYF. CDR3 in DNA: TGTGCCAGCAGCTACCTCTTTGCAGATACGCGGTATTTT.

There are many counts of this clonotype. The chain has TRBV25-1 and TRBJ1-4; TRBD1 is a possible D gene (5 bases). CDR3 length equals 12 residues. Germline CDR1 MGHDK, CDR2 SYGVNS. The V end lost 6 bases, the J end lost 6 bases, and 8 bases lay between the germline ends. The CDR3 nucleotides are TGTGCCAGCAGGAGGGACCATGAAAAACTGTTTTTT. As protein: CASRRDHEKLFF. Supplemented by reference TRBV25-1 and TRBJ1-4, the full variable domain reads EADIYQTPRYLVIGTGKKITLECSQTMGHDKMYWYQQDPGMELHLIHYSYGVNSTEKGDLSSESTVSRIRTEHFPLTLESARPSHTSQYLCASRRDHEKLFFGSGTQLSVL.

There are many counts of this clonotype. The chain couples TRBV7-9 to TRBJ2-7; D is possibly TRBD1 or TRBD2 (5 bases each). Germline assignment: CDR1 SEHNR and CDR2 FQNEAQ (reference sequence). V was pared by 6 bases and J by 7 bases, with 13 bases between. This CDR3 has 12 residues. The CDR3 region has the DNA TGTGCCAGCAGTTTGACGGGACGGGAGCAGTACTTC. Its protein is CASSLTGREQYF.

This clonotype was observed at least ten times. The chain uses TRBV18 and TRBJ1-4; possibly TRBD1 for D (6 bases). The V end lost 0 bases, the J end lost 8 bases, and 10 bases lay between the germline ends. Per germline, CDR1 KGHSH and CDR2 LQKENI. This CDR3 is 14 amino acids long. CDR3 amino acids: CASSPPGGAEKLFF. The CDR3 DNA reads as TGTGCCAGCTCACCACCCGGGGGCGCGGAAAAACTGTTTTTT.

Worth noting for this clonotype: Relative to the germline gene, one junction end is altered; a read error may explain this. The rearrangement uses TRBV20-1 and TRBJ2-3; 9 nucleotides line up with TRBD2. Germline CDR1 DFQATT, CDR2 SNEGSKA (reference sequence). The CDR3 runs to 14 residues. The CDR3 here is CSARVTSGTDTKYF. DNA of the CDR3: TGCAGTGCTAGAGTGACTAGCGGTACAGATACGAAGTATTTT.

This clonotype was seen ten or more times. This chain connects TRBV29-1 to TRBJ2-5, with D perhaps matching TRBD1 or TRBD2 (6 bases each). Germline-derived CDR1 and CDR2 are SQVTM and ANQGSEA. V was pared by 4 bases and J by 3 bases, with 9 bases between. This CDR3 comprises 12 residues. The CDR3, as DNA: TGCAGCGTTGCGAGGGGGGAAGAGACCCAGTACTTC. Protein: CSVARGEETQYF.

At least ten counts were recorded for this clonotype. The genes are TRBV7-2 and TRBJ2-1; either TRBD1 or TRBD2 may supply D (6 bases each). The CDR3 totals 15 residues. In germline, CDR1 is SGHTA, CDR2 FQGNSA. Trimming shortened V by 3 bases and J by 4 bases, and 13 bases separated the two germline ends. CDR3 bases: TGTGCCAGCAGCTTGTCGGGGGCCAAGTACAATGAGCAGTTCTTC. Translated, it gives CASSLSGAKYNEQFF.

This clonotype has a count of ten or more. The rearrangement uses TRBV29-1 and TRBJ2-1; D is unresolved. Trimming shortened V by 8 bases and J by 2 bases, and 22 bases separated the two germline ends. Germline V gene sequence: CDR1 SQVTM, CDR2 ANQGSEA. The CDR3 is 16 amino acids. Here the CDR3 DNA reads TGCAGCTATCACTCACATACGGCAGAAACCTACAATGAGCAGTTCTTC. It translates to CSYHSHTAETYNEQFF.

The chain is built from TRBV4-2 and TRBJ1-6; D is unclear. Trimming took 1 base from V and 8 from J, leaving 6 bases between them. This CDR3 is 13 amino acids long. The germline gives CDR1 LGHNA, CDR2 YNFKEQ. CDR3 protein: CASSQGEDSPLHF. CDR3 coding DNA: TGTGCCAGCAGCCAAGGGGAAGATTCACCCCTCCACTTT.

Ten or more counts support this clonotype. The rearrangement links TRBV7-9 to TRBJ2-1; D may match TRBD1 or TRBD2 (5 bases each). Trimming removed 7 bases from V and 5 bases from J, with 21 bases in between. The CDR3 has 16 amino acids. Germline CDR1 and CDR2: SEHNR and FQNEAQ (reference sequence). CDR3 residues: CASNPRGTSHHNEQFF. CDR3 DNA sequence: TGTGCCAGCAACCCGAGAGGGACCTCCCACCACAATGAGCAGTTCTTC.

This clonotype was detected many times. This chain joins TRBV5-1 and TRBJ2-1; D gene ambiguous. This CDR3 region has 13 residues. Germline V lookup: CDR1 SGHRS, CDR2 YFSETQ. V dropped 4 bases and J dropped 6 bases, with 11 bases sitting between them. CDR3 coding DNA: TGCGCCAGCAGCCTCAGCCCTATCAATGAGCAGTTCTTC. This encodes CASSLSPINEQFF.

This clonotype has at least ten counts. The V and J genes are TRBV12-3 or TRBV12-4 and TRBJ2-7, with 9 bases that match TRBD2. The CDR3 has 15 amino acids. Unmatched junction bases numbered 11, after V lost 7 bases and J lost 4 bases. The CDR3, as DNA: TGTGCCAGCACCCTTGGAGCGGGAGGAAAGTACGAGCAGTACTTC. Encoded protein: CASTLGAGGKYEQYF.

This clonotype was recorded many times. The junction differs from germline at one of its ends, possibly a read error. The chain recombines TRBV11-2 with TRBJ2-1; 13 nucleotides line up with TRBD2. CDR3 length: 12 amino acids. The germline gives CDR1 SGHAT, CDR2 FQNNGV. The CDR3 DNA reads TGTGCCAGCAGCTCGATAGGGACTAGCGGGATTTTC. Its protein is CASSSIGTSGIF.

This clonotype was seen at least ten times. This chain links TRBV7-9 with TRBJ2-2; possibly TRBD1 for D (6 bases). The CDR3 contains 16 residues. Germline CDR1 reads SEHNR; CDR2 reads FQNEAQ (reference sequence). With 5 bases removed from V and 4 bases from J, the gap between germline ends came to 17 bases. The CDR3 here is CASSRQVPRGTGELFF. CDR3 coding DNA: TGTGCCAGCAGCCGACAGGTCCCGCGAGGCACCGGGGAGCTGTTTTTT.

In its sample, this clonotype was seen many times. The V call is TRBV2, the J call TRBJ2-3; D remains unclear. The CDR3 is made up of 15 amino acids. V was trimmed by 4 bases and J by 1 base, leaving 12 bases between them. CDR1 and CDR2 (germline): SNHLY, FYNNEI. CDR3 DNA: TGTGCCAGCAGTGTCCGAACAGTGCGCACAGATACGCAGTATTTT. This codes for CASSVRTVRTDTQYF.

This clonotype has at least ten counts. The chain carries TRBV7-6 and TRBJ2-7, with D possibly called TRBD1 or TRBD2 (5 bases each). Germline-derived CDR1 and CDR2 are SGHVS and FNYEAQ. V lost 0 bases to trimming and J lost 0 bases, with 9 bases between them. The CDR3 is 15 residues long. The CDR3 region is CASSLAGTDSYEQYF. The CDR3 DNA is TGTGCCAGCAGCTTAGCCGGGACGGACTCCTACGAGCAGTACTTC.

Many counts were recorded for this clonotype. The chain links TRBV7-3 to TRBJ2-3; 9 bases agree with TRBD2. Germline V gives CDR1 SGHTA, CDR2 FQGTGA. The CDR3 spans 15 residues. The junction had 12 bases not matched to a gene; V was cut back by 5 bases and J by 9 bases. Written as DNA, the CDR3 is TGTGCCAGCAGCCCCCCTCTAAGCGGGGGGAGAACGCAGTATTTT. Protein: CASSPPLSGGRTQYF.

This clonotype turned up a few times. A read error may explain this, as a much larger clone is one base away. The J gene is TRBJ2-7, the V gene TRBV14; possibly TRBD1 for D (5 bases). The CDR3 is made up of 13 amino acids. Germline V gives CDR1 SGHDN, CDR2 FVKESK. The ends were cut back, 4 bases at V and 0 bases at J, with 7 bases in the middle. The CDR3 nucleotides read TGTGCCAGCAGCCCGGACAACTCCTACGAGCAGTACTTC. This sequence encodes CASSPDNSYEQYF.

This rearrangement joins TRBV7-8 to TRBJ1-5; no clear D gene. The germline V and J ends were trimmed by 1 base and 0 bases, with 16 bases remaining between them. This CDR3 is built from 18 residues. CDR1 is SGHVS and CDR2 is FQNEAQ in the germline V gene. CDR3 sequence (DNA): TGTGCCAGCAGCTTAGGCCCAGCCGAGACAAATAGCAATCAGCCCCAGCATTTT. Encoded protein: CASSLGPAETNSNQPQHF.

This clonotype was observed at least ten times. V gene TRBV12-3 or TRBV12-4 combines with J gene TRBJ1-1; 7 bases line up with TRBD1. The V gene end was trimmed by 4 bases and the J gene end by 0 bases; junction bases not matched to a gene: 11. The CDR3 covers 17 residues. The CDR3, as DNA: TGTGCCAGCAGTTCCCCGACAGGGATAATATTGAACACTGAAGCTTTCTTT. This translates into CASSSPTGIILNTEAFF.